This T cell receptor (beta chain) was profiled in a study of OX40 agonist ivuxolimab in advanced cancers. Study in general: Patients in dose escalation had liver, melanoma, kidney or head and neck cancers.

It was autoimmune disease history or systemic immunosuppression that excluded patients. Germline V CDR1 and CDR2: SGDLS, YYNGEE. Trimming left V 1 base short and J 0 bases short, with 8 bases between. The CDR3 has 14 amino acids. General study points: Partial responders receiving 0.1-3.0 mg/kg showed among the lowest clonal expansion.

Comment on this clone: The antigen remains undetermined. The sample carries other DNA sequences with the same CDR3.

Assay: immunoSEQ multiplex PCR; the TCRdb copy retains only in-frame clones and omits some. The data contain roughly 120,000 clones, 80% to 95% of them singletons. This sequence was found in an adult with an advanced solid tumor such as melanoma, head and neck, liver or kidney cancer. The chain recombines TRBV9 with TRBJ2-7; possibly TRBD1 for D (6 bases). The sequenced sample was CD4+ or CD8+ T cells sorted from blood, obtained in a trial of the OX40 agonist ivuxolimab. CDR3 amino acids: CASSVTGSSYEQYF. CDR3 sequence (DNA): TGTGCCAGCAGCGTAACAGGGAGCTCCTACGAGCAGTACTTC.